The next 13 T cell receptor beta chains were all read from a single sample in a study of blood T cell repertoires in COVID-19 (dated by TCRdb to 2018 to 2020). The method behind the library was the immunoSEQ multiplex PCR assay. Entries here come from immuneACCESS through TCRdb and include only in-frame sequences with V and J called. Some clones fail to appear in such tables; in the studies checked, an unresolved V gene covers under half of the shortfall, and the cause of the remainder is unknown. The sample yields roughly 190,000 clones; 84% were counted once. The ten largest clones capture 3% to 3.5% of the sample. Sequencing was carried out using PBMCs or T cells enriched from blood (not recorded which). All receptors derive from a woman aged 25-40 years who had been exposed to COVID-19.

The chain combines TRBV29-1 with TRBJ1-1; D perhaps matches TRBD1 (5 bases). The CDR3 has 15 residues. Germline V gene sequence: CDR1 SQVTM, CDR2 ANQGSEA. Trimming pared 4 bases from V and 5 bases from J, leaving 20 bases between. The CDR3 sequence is CSVAGHAGKGTEAFF. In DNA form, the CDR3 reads TGCAGCGTTGCGGGGCATGCGGGGAAAGGAACTGAAGCTTTCTTT.

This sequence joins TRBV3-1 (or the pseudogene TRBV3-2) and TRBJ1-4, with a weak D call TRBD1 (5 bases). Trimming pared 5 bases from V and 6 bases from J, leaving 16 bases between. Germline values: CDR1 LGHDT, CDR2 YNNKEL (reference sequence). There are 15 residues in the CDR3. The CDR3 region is CASSVTGTTHEKLFF. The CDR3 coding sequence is TGTGCCAGCAGCGTTACAGGAACAACCCATGAAAAACTGTTTTTT.

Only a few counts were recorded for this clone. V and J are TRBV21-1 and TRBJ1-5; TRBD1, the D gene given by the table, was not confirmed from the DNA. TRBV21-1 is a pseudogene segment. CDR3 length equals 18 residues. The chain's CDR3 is CASTGGTGTCMADQPQHF. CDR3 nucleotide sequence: TGTGCCAGCACCGGCGGGACAGGGACTTGTATGGCCGATCAGCCCCAGCATTTT.

CDR3: CASSPRGRGSDIQYF. CDR3 nucleotides: TGTGCCAGCAGTCCCAGGGGGCGAGGGAGTGACATTCAGTACTTC. The genes are TRBV27 and TRBJ2-4; 8 bases are a match to TRBD1. CDR1 is MNHEY and CDR2 is SMNVEV in the germline V gene (reference sequence). V gave up 5 bases and J gave up 8 bases; unmatched junction bases: 11. The CDR3 covers 15 residues.

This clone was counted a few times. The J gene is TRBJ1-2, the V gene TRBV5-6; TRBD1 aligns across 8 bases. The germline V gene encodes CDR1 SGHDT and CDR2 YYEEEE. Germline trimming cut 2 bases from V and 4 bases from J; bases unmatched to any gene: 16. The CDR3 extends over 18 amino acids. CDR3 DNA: TGTGCCAGCAGCTTAGGACCCGGGACAGGTTCTTCGCTCTATGGCTACACCTTC. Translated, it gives CASSLGPGTGSSLYGYTF.

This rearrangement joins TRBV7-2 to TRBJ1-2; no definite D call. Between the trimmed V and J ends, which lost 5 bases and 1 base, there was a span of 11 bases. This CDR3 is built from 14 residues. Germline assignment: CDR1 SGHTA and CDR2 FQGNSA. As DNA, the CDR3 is TGTGCCAGCAGCCCCCGGTTGATTAACTATGGCTACACCTTC. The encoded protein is CASSPRLINYGYTF.

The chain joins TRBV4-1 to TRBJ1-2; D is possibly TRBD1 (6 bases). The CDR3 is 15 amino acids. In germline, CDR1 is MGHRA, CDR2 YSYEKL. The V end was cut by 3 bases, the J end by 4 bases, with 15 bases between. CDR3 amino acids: CASSQTRQAVYGYTF. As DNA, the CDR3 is TGCGCCAGCAGCCAGACCCGACAGGCGGTCTATGGCTACACCTTC.

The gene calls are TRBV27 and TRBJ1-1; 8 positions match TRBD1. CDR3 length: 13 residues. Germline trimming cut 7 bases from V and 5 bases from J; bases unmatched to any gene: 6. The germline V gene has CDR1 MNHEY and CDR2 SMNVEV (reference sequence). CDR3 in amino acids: CASIPGGDTEAFF. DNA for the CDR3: TGTGCCAGCATACCAGGGGGCGATACTGAAGCTTTCTTT.

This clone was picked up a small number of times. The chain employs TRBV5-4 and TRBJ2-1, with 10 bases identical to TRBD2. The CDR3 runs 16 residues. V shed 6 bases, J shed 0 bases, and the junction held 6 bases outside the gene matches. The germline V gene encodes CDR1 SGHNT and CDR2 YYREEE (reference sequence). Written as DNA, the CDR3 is TGTGCCAGCATTCCAAGCGGGGGGGCCTCCTACAATGAGCAGTTCTTC. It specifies CASIPSGGASYNEQFF.

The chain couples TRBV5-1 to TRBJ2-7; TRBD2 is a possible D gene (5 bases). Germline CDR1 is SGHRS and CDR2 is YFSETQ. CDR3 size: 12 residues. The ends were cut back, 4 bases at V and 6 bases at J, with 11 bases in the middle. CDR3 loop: CASSAGRGEQYF. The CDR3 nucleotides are TGCGCCAGCAGCGCAGGACGGGGCGAGCAGTACTTC.

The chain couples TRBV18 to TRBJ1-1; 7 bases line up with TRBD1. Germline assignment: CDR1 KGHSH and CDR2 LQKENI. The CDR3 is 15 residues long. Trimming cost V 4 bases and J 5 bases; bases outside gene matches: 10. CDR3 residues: CASSQNRGGGTEAFF. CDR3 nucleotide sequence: TGTGCCAGCTCACAAAACAGGGGTGGAGGTACTGAAGCTTTCTTT. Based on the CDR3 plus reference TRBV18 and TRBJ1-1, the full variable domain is NAGVMQNPRHLVRRRGQEARLRCSPMKGHSHVYWYRQLPEEGLKFMVYLQKENIIDESGMPKERFSAEFPKEGPSILRIQQVVRGDSAAYFCASSQNRGGGTEAFFGQGTRLTVV.

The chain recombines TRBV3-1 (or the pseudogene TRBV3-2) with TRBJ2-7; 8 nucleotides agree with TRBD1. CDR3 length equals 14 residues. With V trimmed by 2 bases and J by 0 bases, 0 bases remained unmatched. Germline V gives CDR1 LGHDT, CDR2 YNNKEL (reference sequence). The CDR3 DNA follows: TGTGCCAGCAGCCAACAGGGGGCCTCCTACGAGCAGTACTTC. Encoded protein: CASSQQGASYEQYF.

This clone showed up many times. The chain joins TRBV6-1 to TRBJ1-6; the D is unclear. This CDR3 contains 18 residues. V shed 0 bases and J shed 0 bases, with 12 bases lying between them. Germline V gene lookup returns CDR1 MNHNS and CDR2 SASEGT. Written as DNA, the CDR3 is TGTGCCAGCAGTGAAGCGGTCCCGGGGAGCTCCTATAATTCACCCCTCCACTTT. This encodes CASSEAVPGSSYNSPLHF.